This T cell receptor (beta chain) stems from a study of blood T cell repertoires in COVID-19. Overall study context: The United States, Italy and Spain were the sources of the acute and convalescent COVID-19 samples. PBMCs, B-cell-depleted T cells, or T cells provided the cDNA or gDNA that made up the material.

Original processing notes: Estimated nucleated cell counts came from reference gene primer amplification. Repertoires were generated with immunoSEQ multiplex PCR, while TCRdb's copy carries only in-frame clones and drops some. D and trimming were read from the DNA, whereas the V and J calls and clone size are those reported in that table. The table has around 46,000 clones, approximately 88% seen once; the top ten hold 8%. Trimming stripped 9 bases from V and 4 bases from J, with 15 bases between. Germline V gives CDR1 SNHLY, CDR2 FYNNEI. The CDR3 loop spans 13 amino acids. The sequence derives from a middle-aged man with acute or convalescent COVID-19. What was sequenced was peripheral blood. The chain joins TRBV2 to TRBJ1-2; the D gene is possibly TRBD1 (6 bases). Here the CDR3 reads CARRTATTYGYTF. CDR3 sequence (DNA): TGTGCCAGGAGGACAGCCACTACCTATGGCTACACCTTC.